The rows below give T cell receptor beta chains drawn from one sample of a study of beta chain features in type 1 diabetes. Assay: immunoSEQ multiplex PCR; the TCRdb copy retains only in-frame clones and omits some. In the table there are fewer than 300,000 clones, about a fifth of which are singletons. The sequencing input was naive CD4+ T cells from blood. The receptors originated from a woman in her 40s with type 1 diabetes. Each CDR3 is given with its conserved first and last residue. The order of the fields is clone size, D gene, J gene, V gene, CDR3 protein, CDR3 DNA. A D gene is named only where the DNA matches it firmly. Expanded clones get a size class; other rows say once, few or many, or leave the size out.

clone_size: few
d_call: .
j_call: TRBJ2-3
v_call: TRBV6-6
cdr3_aa: CASRRQTDTQYF
cdr3_nt: TGTGCCAGCAGGAGACAGACAGATACGCAGTATTTT

clone_size: .
d_call: .
j_call: TRBJ1-2
v_call: TRBV11-3
cdr3_aa: CASSLSSTGSGYTF
cdr3_nt: TGTGCCAGCAGCTTAAGTTCGACAGGCAGTGGCTACACCTTC

clone_size: .
d_call: .
j_call: TRBJ1-1
v_call: TRBV7-2
cdr3_aa: CASSRGWSDIEAFF
cdr3_nt: TGTGCCAGCAGCCGGGGTTGGAGCGATATTGAAGCTTTCTTT

clone_size: few
d_call: .
j_call: TRBJ1-5
v_call: TRBV5-1
cdr3_aa: CASSSGTGNQPQHF
cdr3_nt: TGCGCCAGCAGCTCTGGGACTGGAAATCAGCCCCAGCATTTT

clone_size: .
d_call: .
j_call: TRBJ2-7
v_call: TRBV9
cdr3_aa: CASSAATDPYEQYF
cdr3_nt: TGTGCCAGCAGCGCAGCCACAGATCCTTACGAGCAGTACTTC

clone_size: .
d_call: TRBD2
j_call: TRBJ2-1
v_call: TRBV5-6
cdr3_aa: CASSSGLAAPNEQFF
cdr3_nt: TGTGCCAGCAGCTCGGGACTAGCGGCACCCAATGAGCAGTTCTTC

clone_size: few
d_call: TRBD2
j_call: TRBJ2-7
v_call: TRBV10-3
cdr3_aa: CAISSLGRGGTYEQYF
cdr3_nt: TGTGCCATCAGTTCTTTGGGGCGGGGGGGAACCTACGAGCAGTACTTC

clone_size: few
d_call: .
j_call: TRBJ2-3
v_call: TRBV5-1
cdr3_aa: CASSSRTGGTDTQYF
cdr3_nt: TGCGCCAGCAGCTCACGGACTGGAGGCACAGATACGCAGTATTTT

clone_size: few
d_call: .
j_call: TRBJ2-5
v_call: TRBV7-2
cdr3_aa: CASSLNGGETQYF
cdr3_nt: TGTGCCAGCAGTTTGAACGGGGGTGAGACCCAGTACTTC

clone_size: .
d_call: TRBD1
j_call: TRBJ2-5
v_call: TRBV29-1
cdr3_aa: CSVDAGGETQYF
cdr3_nt: TGCAGCGTTGATGCAGGGGGAGAGACCCAGTACTTC

clone_size: .
d_call: TRBD2
j_call: TRBJ2-1
v_call: TRBV9
cdr3_aa: CASSVAVLAGVGEQFF
cdr3_nt: TGTGCCAGCAGCGTAGCTGTACTAGCGGGAGTAGGTGAGCAGTTCTTC